Listed below are T cell receptor beta chains from one sample, sequenced in a study of cytomegalovirus exposure and HLA in healthy donors. The assay was immunoSEQ multiplex PCR, and TCRdb's table has in-frame clones only and misses some. The sample records some 96,000 clones, 64% being singletons. Sequencing was performed on PBMCs. The receptor set was obtained from a man aged 60-69 years in good health and CMV-seronegative. Both conserved end residues are part of each CDR3. Fields, in order: clone size, D gene, V gene, J gene, CDR3 protein, CDR3 DNA. D genes are given only for firm matches. Only part of the rows carry a size: once, few, many, or a class if the clone is expanded.

clone size: NA
D gene: NA
V gene: TRBV7-9
J gene: TRBJ2-2
CDR3 protein: CASIEGGKTGELFF
CDR3 DNA: TGTGCCAGCATCGAGGGGGGGAAAACCGGGGAGCTGTTTTTT

clone size: NA
D gene: NA
V gene: TRBV2
J gene: TRBJ2-1
CDR3 protein: CASSEAPRAVPFF
CDR3 DNA: TGTGCCAGCAGTGAAGCCCCCAGGGCGGTTCCGTTCTTC

clone size: NA
D gene: NA
V gene: TRBV11-2
J gene: TRBJ2-7
CDR3 protein: CASSRLAAIPYEQYF
CDR3 DNA: TGTGCCAGCAGCCGCCTAGCAGCTATCCCCTACGAGCAGTACTTC

clone size: NA
D gene: TRBD2
V gene: TRBV29-1
J gene: TRBJ2-7
CDR3 protein: CSVIAGGGFEQYF
CDR3 DNA: TGCAGCGTTATTGCGGGGGGCGGGTTCGAGCAGTACTTC

clone size: NA
D gene: TRBD2
V gene: TRBV19
J gene: TRBJ2-3
CDR3 protein: CASSRSLAASDTQYF
CDR3 DNA: TGTGCCAGTAGTAGATCCCTAGCGGCATCAGATACGCAGTATTTT

clone size: NA
D gene: TRBD1
V gene: TRBV28
J gene: TRBJ2-7
CDR3 protein: CASRPPGQGSYEQYF
CDR3 DNA: TGTGCCAGCAGGCCCCCGGGACAGGGCAGCTACGAGCAGTACTTC

clone size: once
D gene: TRBD1
V gene: TRBV19
J gene: TRBJ1-1
CDR3 protein: CASNPTGTHTEAFF
CDR3 DNA: TGTGCCAGTAACCCGACAGGGACTCACACTGAAGCTTTCTTT

clone size: few
D gene: TRBD2
V gene: TRBV6-1
J gene: TRBJ2-3
CDR3 protein: CASSLAGGPTDTQYF
CDR3 DNA: TGTGCCAGCAGTCTAGCGGGGGGGCCCACAGATACGCAGTATTTT

clone size: NA
D gene: TRBD2
V gene: TRBV5-1
J gene: TRBJ2-7
CDR3 protein: CASSLAPSGRPYEQYF
CDR3 DNA: TGCGCCAGCAGCTTGGCCCCTAGCGGGAGACCCTACGAGCAGTACTTC

clone size: few
D gene: NA
V gene: TRBV27
J gene: TRBJ1-5
CDR3 protein: CASRPGPRGANQPQHF
CDR3 DNA: TGTGCCAGCAGACCTGGACCGCGGGGAGCCAATCAGCCCCAGCATTTT

clone size: NA
D gene: NA
V gene: TRBV29-1
J gene: TRBJ2-3
CDR3 protein: CSVASRVPDTQYF
CDR3 DNA: TGCAGCGTAGCCTCACGGGTCCCAGATACGCAGTATTTT

clone size: NA
D gene: NA
V gene: TRBV28
J gene: TRBJ2-1
CDR3 protein: CASTTEQEAFF
CDR3 DNA: TGTGCCAGCACTACGGAGCAGGAGGCGTTCTTC

clone size: once
D gene: TRBD2
V gene: TRBV5-1
J gene: TRBJ2-2
CDR3 protein: CASSLVAGGTGELFF
CDR3 DNA: TGCGCCAGCAGCTTGGTAGCGGGAGGGACCGGGGAGCTGTTTTTT

clone size: NA
D gene: NA
V gene: TRBV19
J gene: TRBJ2-7
CDR3 protein: CASSMSFLASDEQYF
CDR3 DNA: TGTGCCAGTAGTATGTCTTTTCTAGCGTCTGACGAGCAGTACTTC

clone size: few
D gene: TRBD1
V gene: TRBV11-3
J gene: TRBJ2-1
CDR3 protein: CASSSFLKGQGNSYNEQFF
CDR3 DNA: TGTGCCAGCAGCTCCTTCCTAAAGGGACAGGGCAACTCCTACAATGAGCAGTTCTTC

clone size: NA
D gene: NA
V gene: TRBV6-5
J gene: TRBJ1-5
CDR3 protein: CASSPSTGQPQHF
CDR3 DNA: TGTGCCAGCAGTCCTTCAACCGGTCAGCCCCAGCATTTT

clone size: NA
D gene: NA
V gene: TRBV5-1
J gene: TRBJ2-1
CDR3 protein: CASSPGGLYNEQFF
CDR3 DNA: TGCGCCAGCAGCCCCGGCGGGCTGTACAATGAGCAGTTCTTC

clone size: NA
D gene: TRBD2
V gene: TRBV7-3
J gene: TRBJ2-5
CDR3 protein: CASSRTSGGAGTQYF
CDR3 DNA: TGTGCCAGCAGCCGAACTAGCGGGGGGGCTGGGACCCAGTACTTC

clone size: NA
D gene: TRBD1
V gene: TRBV2
J gene: TRBJ1-4
CDR3 protein: CASRGLNRDRVIEGEKLFF
CDR3 DNA: TGTGCCAGCAGGGGATTGAACCGGGACAGGGTGATCGAGGGAGAAAAACTGTTTTTT

clone size: few
D gene: TRBD1
V gene: TRBV6-5
J gene: TRBJ1-2
CDR3 protein: CASRDRSYGYTF
CDR3 DNA: TGTGCCAGCAGGGACAGGAGTTATGGCTACACCTTC

clone size: NA
D gene: TRBD1
V gene: TRBV30
J gene: TRBJ1-1
CDR3 protein: CAWSLHRGTLNTEAFF
CDR3 DNA: TGTGCCTGGAGTCTCCACAGGGGGACTTTGAACACTGAAGCTTTCTTT

clone size: NA
D gene: TRBD1
V gene: TRBV9
J gene: TRBJ2-7
CDR3 protein: CASSANRGTNYEQYF
CDR3 DNA: TGTGCCAGCAGCGCTAACAGGGGTACAAACTACGAGCAGTACTTC

clone size: NA
D gene: TRBD2
V gene: TRBV6-5
J gene: TRBJ2-1
CDR3 protein: CASSFSGERNNEQFF
CDR3 DNA: TGTGCCAGCAGTTTTAGCGGGGAAAGGAACAATGAGCAGTTCTTC

clone size: NA
D gene: TRBD1
V gene: TRBV6-4
J gene: TRBJ2-5
CDR3 protein: CASSATGAGQETQYF
CDR3 DNA: TGTGCCAGCAGTGCGACAGGGGCGGGGCAAGAGACCCAGTACTTC

clone size: few
D gene: NA
V gene: TRBV7-3
J gene: TRBJ2-3
CDR3 protein: CASSLGGAKRGRTDTQYF
CDR3 DNA: TGTGCCAGCAGCTTAGGGGGGGCAAAGCGAGGGCGCACAGATACGCAGTATTTT

clone size: few
D gene: TRBD2
V gene: TRBV10-1
J gene: TRBJ2-5
CDR3 protein: CASSAGGPEETQYF
CDR3 DNA: TGCGCCAGCTCCGCGGGAGGGCCCGAAGAGACCCAGTACTTC

clone size: NA
D gene: NA
V gene: TRBV7-6
J gene: TRBJ2-2
CDR3 protein: CASRPRRGNTGELFF
CDR3 DNA: TGTGCCAGCAGACCCCGTCGGGGGAACACCGGGGAGCTGTTTTTT

clone size: few
D gene: NA
V gene: TRBV10-3
J gene: TRBJ1-2
CDR3 protein: CAISQDSRGYTF
CDR3 DNA: TGTGCCATCAGTCAGGACAGTCGGGGCTACACCTTC

clone size: NA
D gene: TRBD1
V gene: TRBV14
J gene: TRBJ2-1
CDR3 protein: CASSHDWTGGYNEQFF
CDR3 DNA: TGTGCCAGCAGCCATGATTGGACAGGGGGATACAATGAGCAGTTCTTC

clone size: many
D gene: NA
V gene: TRBV18
J gene: TRBJ2-1
CDR3 protein: CASSPGRGPNNEQFF
CDR3 DNA: TGTGCCAGCTCCCCGGGGCGGGGGCCCAACAATGAGCAGTTCTTC